One T cell receptor (beta chain) is described in this entry. Its matching antigen is unknown. Germline CDR1 MNHNS, CDR2 SASEGT. This CDR3 has 14 amino acids. The quantity of total RNA per TCR library was around 3,600 ng. Reprocessing the 5' RACE reads, TCRdb reports a single entry for every CDR3 protein and omits DNA. Recorded here are just under 45,000 distinct CDR3 sequences; the top ten clones represent 5.3%. These data are taken from a study of monozygotic twins with inflammatory bowel disease. Regarding the study as a whole: With others, IBD patients shared fewer clonotypes than healthy twins did, especially with disease activity. Twins with IBD were found to have lower TCRbeta diversity (inverse Simpson) than healthy co-twins. None of the different T cell subtypes could be distinguished from one another.

The origin of this receptor is a human donor with ulcerative colitis or Crohn's disease, or a healthy co-twin of an affected twin (not recorded which). Sample: blood. The chain joins TRBV6-1 to TRBJ2-1; TCRdb reports TRBD2, a call that lacks DNA to check it against. The CDR3 loop reads CATLSRGLASKQFF.